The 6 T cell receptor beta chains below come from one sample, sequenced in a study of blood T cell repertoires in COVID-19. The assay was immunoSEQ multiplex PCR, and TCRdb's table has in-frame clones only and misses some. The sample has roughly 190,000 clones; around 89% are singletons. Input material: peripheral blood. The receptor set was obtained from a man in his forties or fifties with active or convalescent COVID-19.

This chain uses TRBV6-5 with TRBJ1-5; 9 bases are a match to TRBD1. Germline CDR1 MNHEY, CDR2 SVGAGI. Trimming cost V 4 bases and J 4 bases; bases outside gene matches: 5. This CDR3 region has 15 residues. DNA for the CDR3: TGTGCCAGCAGTTTAGTTGGACAGGGGAATCAGCCCCAGCATTTT. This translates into CASSLVGQGNQPQHF.

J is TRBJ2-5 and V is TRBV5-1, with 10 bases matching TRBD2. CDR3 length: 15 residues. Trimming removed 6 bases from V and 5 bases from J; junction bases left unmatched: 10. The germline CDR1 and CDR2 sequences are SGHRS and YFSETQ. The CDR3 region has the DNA TGCGCCAGCAAAGACGGACTAGCGGTGAGGGAGACCCAGTACTTC. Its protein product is CASKDGLAVRETQYF.

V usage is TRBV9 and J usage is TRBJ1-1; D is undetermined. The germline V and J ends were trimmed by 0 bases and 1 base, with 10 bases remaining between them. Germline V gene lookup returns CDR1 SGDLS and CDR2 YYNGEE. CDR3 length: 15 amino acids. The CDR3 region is CASSVVGIGNTEAFF. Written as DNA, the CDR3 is TGTGCCAGCAGCGTAGTCGGGATTGGGAACACTGAAGCTTTCTTT.

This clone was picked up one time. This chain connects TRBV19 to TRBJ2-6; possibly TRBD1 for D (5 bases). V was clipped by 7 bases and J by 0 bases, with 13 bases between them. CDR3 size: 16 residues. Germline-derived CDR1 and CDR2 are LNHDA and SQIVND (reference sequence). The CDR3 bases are TGTGCCAGTAATTTCAGGGCCTCCTCTGGGGCCAACGTCCTGACTTTC. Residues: CASNFRASSGANVLTF.

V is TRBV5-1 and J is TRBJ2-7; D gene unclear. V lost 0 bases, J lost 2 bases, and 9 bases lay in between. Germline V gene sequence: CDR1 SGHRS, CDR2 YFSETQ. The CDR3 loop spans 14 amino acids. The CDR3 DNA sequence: TGCGCCAGCAGCTTGGCTGTGACACCCTACGAGCAGTACTTC. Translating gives CASSLAVTPYEQYF.

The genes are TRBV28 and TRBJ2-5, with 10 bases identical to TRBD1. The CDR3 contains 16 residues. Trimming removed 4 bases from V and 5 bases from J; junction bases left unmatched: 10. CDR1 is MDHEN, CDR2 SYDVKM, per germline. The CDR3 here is CASSSTGGNSGETQYF. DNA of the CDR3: TGTGCCAGCAGTTCGACAGGGGGCAATTCTGGGGAGACCCAGTACTTC. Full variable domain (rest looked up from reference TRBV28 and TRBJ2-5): DVKVTQSSRYLVKRTGEKVFLECVQDMDHENMFWYRQDPGLGLRLIYFSYDVKMKEKGDIPEGYSVSREKKERFSLILESASTNQTSMYLCASSSTGGNSGETQYFGPGTRLLVL.